Listed below are T cell receptor beta chains from one sample, sequenced in a study of beta chain features in type 1 diabetes. Repertoires were generated with immunoSEQ multiplex PCR, while TCRdb's copy carries only in-frame clones and drops some. The data contain 300,000 or so clones, approximately 9.9% of them singletons. The sample was central memory CD4+ T cells from blood. The receptors come from a man aged 25 to 40 with type 1 diabetes. Both conserved end residues are part of each CDR3. D genes are given only for firm matches. The size of a clone is reported for some rows only, either as once, few or many, or as a class for expanded clones.

>many|TRBJ2-3|TRBD2|TRBV7-7
TGTGCTAGCATAGGGACTAGCGGGGACCATCTGGCCACAGATACGCAGTATTTT
CASIGTSGDHLATDTQYF
>few|TRBJ2-2|NA|TRBV5-1
TGCGCCAGCAGCTTGGCCCCGGGGAACGGGGAGCTGTTTTTT
CASSLAPGNGELFF
>NA|TRBJ1-6|TRBD1|TRBV9
TGTGCCAGCAGCGGGGACAGGGTGGGTTCACCCCTCCACTTT
CASSGDRVGSPLHF
>NA|TRBJ2-7|NA|TRBV11-2
TGTGCCAGCAGCCCTGCCTACGAGCAGTACTTC
CASSPAYEQYF
>NA|TRBJ2-3|NA|TRBV4-3
TGCGCCAGCAGCCAAGATGGGGGCTTCACAGATACGCAGTATTTT
CASSQDGGFTDTQYF
>many|TRBJ2-3|TRBD1|TRBV7-2
TGTGCCAGCAGCGACAGGGGGGGGCCGGGACCGCAGTATTTT
CASSDRGGPGPQYF
>few|TRBJ1-1|NA|TRBV30
TGTGCCTTCACTCAACTATGTCACATGAACACTGAAGCTTTCTTT
CAFTQLCHMNTEAFF
>few|TRBJ2-3|NA|TRBV4-3
TGCGCCAGCAGCCAAGATCGGGGAAATACGCAGTATTTT
CASSQDRGNTQYF
>NA|TRBJ2-3|NA|TRBV5-6
TGTGCCAGCAGCTCCGGAGGTCTGGATCAGTATTTT
CASSSGGLDQYF
>NA|TRBJ2-2|NA|TRBV5-1
TGCGCCAGCAGAACTATCACGGGGGAGCTGTTTTTT
CASRTITGELFF
>few|TRBJ1-6|NA|TRBV7-9
TGTGCCAGCAGCTTTGACATGGAGGGAACCCTCCACTTT
CASSFDMEGTLHF
>NA|TRBJ2-3|TRBD2|TRBV5-6
TGTGCCAGCAGCTTGCCGGGACTAGCGGAGACAGATACGCAGTATTTT
CASSLPGLAETDTQYF
>NA|TRBJ2-2|TRBD2|TRBV29-1
TGCAGCGTTGTTAGAGAGCGAGCGGGGCACGACGGGGAGCTGTTTTTT
CSVVRERAGHDGELFF
>many|TRBJ2-2|TRBD1|TRBV7-2
TGTGCCAGCAGCCCCGGGACAGGGGGCACCGGGGAGCTGTTTTTT
CASSPGTGGTGELFF
>few|TRBJ2-1|TRBD2|TRBV6-1
TGTGCCAGCAGTCTAGGGGTAGCGGGGAGGAATGAGCAGTTCTTC
CASSLGVAGRNEQFF
>NA|TRBJ1-5|NA|TRBV4-3
TGCGCCAGCAGCCAAGAAACCGGGTTCAGTCAGCCCCAGCATTTT
CASSQETGFSQPQHF
>NA|TRBJ2-7|TRBD1|TRBV18
TGTGCCAGCTCGCAGCAAGCCGGGACAGGGTTCTACGAGCAGTACTTC
CASSQQAGTGFYEQYF
>NA|TRBJ1-4|NA|TRBV6-5
TGTGCCATCAGTGCCGGGAATGAAAAACTGTTTTTT
CAISAGNEKLFF
>few|TRBJ2-6|NA|TRBV9
TGTGCCAGCAGCCCGGGGGTAGGGAGCTCTGGGGCCAACGTCCTGACTTTC
CASSPGVGSSGANVLTF
>NA|TRBJ2-5|NA|TRBV30
TGTGCCTGGAGTGTAGTGGCGGGGCCGAAAGAGACCCAGTACTTC
CAWSVVAGPKETQYF
>few|TRBJ1-5|NA|TRBV7-2
TGTGCCAGCAGCTGGGGGAGGGATCAGCCCCAGCATTTT
CASSWGRDQPQHF
>few|TRBJ2-5|NA|TRBV7-2
TGTGCCAGCAGCTTAGCGAGTACGGTAAAGGAGACCCAGTACTTC
CASSLASTVKETQYF
>NA|TRBJ1-2|NA|TRBV19
TGTGCCAGTAACTCCCCAGACAGGCTCTATGGCTACACCTTC
CASNSPDRLYGYTF
>few|TRBJ1-5|TRBD1|TRBV5-5
TGTGCCAGCAGCTGGGACAGTGGAAGCAATCAGCCCCAGCATTTT
CASSWDSGSNQPQHF
>NA|TRBJ1-5|NA|TRBV30
TGTGCCTGGAGTCAGGACAGCTCTTATCAGCCCCAGCATTTT
CAWSQDSSYQPQHF
>NA|TRBJ2-7|TRBD1|TRBV7-2
TGTGCCAGCAGCCTCAGACAGGGGGCGGATGACGAGCAGTACTTC
CASSLRQGADDEQYF
>NA|TRBJ2-7|NA|TRBV7-2
TGTGCCAGCAGCCCGGAGGAGGGGGGCACCTACGAGCAGTACTTC
CASSPEEGGTYEQYF
>few|TRBJ2-7|TRBD1|TRBV7-2
TGTGCCAGCTCCCCCTCGACAGGGTACCACGAGCAGTACTTC
CASSPSTGYHEQYF
>few|TRBJ2-5|NA|TRBV11-2
TGTGCCAGCAGGAAGGGGGAGGAGACCCAGTACTTC
CASRKGEETQYF
>few|TRBJ2-7|NA|TRBV4-2
TGTGCCAGCAGCCTCTACGAGAACTACGAGCAGTACTTC
CASSLYENYEQYF
>NA|TRBJ1-2|TRBD1|TRBV4-2
TGTGCCAGCAGTACGGACAGGGTCTATGGCTACACCTTC
CASSTDRVYGYTF
>NA|TRBJ1-4|NA|TRBV6-1
TGTGCCAGCAGTGATGGGGCAGGGTCTAATGAAAAACTGTTTTTT
CASSDGAGSNEKLFF
>NA|TRBJ1-2|TRBD1|TRBV7-9
TGTGCCAGCAGGGACCGACAGGGGGATGGCTACACCTTC
CASRDRQGDGYTF
>many|TRBJ1-1|NA|TRBV28
TGTGCCAGCAGTCTCGCCGGGAGGGGGGCACAAGCTTTCTTT
CASSLAGRGAQAFF
>few|TRBJ1-1|NA|TRBV11-2
TGTGCCAGCAGCTTGACTACTGACACTGAAGCTTTCTTT
CASSLTTDTEAFF
>many|TRBJ1-5|TRBD1|TRBV19
TGTGCCAGTAGTCCTCAACAGGGGCCATGGGACAATCAGCCCCAGCATTTT
CASSPQQGPWDNQPQHF
>few|TRBJ1-5|NA|TRBV9
TGTGCCAGCAGCGTAGAACCACAGGGTAATCAGCCCCAGCATTTT
CASSVEPQGNQPQHF
>NA|TRBJ1-4|NA|TRBV30
TGTGCCTGGAGTTCCCGGGAAGGGGAAAAACTGTTTTTT
CAWSSREGEKLFF
>NA|TRBJ2-5|TRBD1|TRBV9
TGTGCCAGCAGCCCCCTAGAAGGGGGCTTAGAAGAGACCCAGTACTTC
CASSPLEGGLEETQYF
>NA|TRBJ1-2|NA|TRBV1
TGCACCAGCAGCCATCAGGGATCCTATGGCTACACCTTC
CTSSHQGSYGYTF
>few|TRBJ2-5|NA|TRBV11-3
TGTGCCAGCAGCCGGAGCCAAGAGACCCAGTACTTC
CASSRSQETQYF
>few|TRBJ2-2|NA|TRBV2
TGTGCCAGCAGGTTCAATACGAACACCGGGGAGCTGTTTTTT
CASRFNTNTGELFF
>NA|TRBJ1-3|NA|TRBV14
TGTGCCAGCAGCCGTGGACCCGGCGTCTCTGGAAACACCATATATTTT
CASSRGPGVSGNTIYF
>NA|TRBJ2-7|NA|TRBV20-1
TGCAGTGCTAACAGGGCTTACGAGCAGTACTTC
CSANRAYEQYF
>few|TRBJ1-5|TRBD1|TRBV19
TGTGCCAGTAGTAGATTGGACAGGGATAATCAGCCCCAGCATTTT
CASSRLDRDNQPQHF
>NA|TRBJ1-4|NA|TRBV7-9
TGTGCCAGCAGCTTATCGGCAGCGTACAATGAAAAACTGTTTTTT
CASSLSAAYNEKLFF
>many|TRBJ2-1|TRBD2|TRBV5-1
TGCGCCAGCAGCTTGGGCGCGGGACTAGCGTCGGGCAATGAGCAGTTCTTC
CASSLGAGLASGNEQFF
>many|TRBJ2-7|TRBD1|TRBV27
TGTGCCAGCAGTTCCAGACAGGGGGCGGGCTACGAGCAGTACTTC
CASSSRQGAGYEQYF
>NA|TRBJ2-3|TRBD2|TRBV11-2
TGTGCCAGCAGCTCACTGCGGGGGGCCACAGATACGCAGTATTTT
CASSSLRGATDTQYF
>few|TRBJ2-7|NA|TRBV7-6
TGTGCCAGCAGCCCAACGGGCCTCGGGAAGGGGCAGTACTTC
CASSPTGLGKGQYF
>NA|TRBJ2-3|NA|TRBV29-1
TGCAGCGTTGCTCAAAATACGCAGTATTTT
CSVAQNTQYF
>NA|TRBJ1-1|NA|TRBV6-5
TGTGCCAGCAGTTACCGGACTGAAGCTTTCTTT
CASSYRTEAFF